One and the same sample provided the 15 T cell receptor beta chains below, sequenced in a study of blood T cell repertoires in COVID-19. Here immunoSEQ multiplex PCR was the method, and the copy in TCRdb shows in-frame clones only, minus some. The table records 15,000 to 20,000 clones, approximately 88% of them present only once. Sequencing was done on a sample of peripheral blood. These receptors all come from a human donor in a cohort sampled during active COVID-19.

This chain joins TRBV30 and TRBJ1-1, with 9 bases fitting TRBD1. The trim removed 2 bases at V and 4 bases at J, leaving 2 bases unmatched. Germline CDR1 GTSNPN, CDR2 SVGIG (reference sequence). CDR3 length: 13 residues. CDR3 DNA: TGTGCCTGGAGTCGACAGGGGGGCACTGAAGCTTTCTTT. As protein: CAWSRQGGTEAFF.

The chain uses TRBV27 and TRBJ2-3; TRBD2 agrees at 11 bases. Per the germline V gene, CDR1 is MNHEY and CDR2 is SMNVEV (reference sequence). Unmatched junction bases numbered 22, after V lost 2 bases and J lost 3 bases. The CDR3 consists of 22 residues. CDR3 sequence: CASSLKGTASGRRVLGTDTQYF. CDR3 DNA sequence: TGTGCCAGCAGTTTAAAAGGAACGGCTAGCGGGAGGAGGGTTCTGGGTACAGATACGCAGTATTTT.

The genes are TRBV7-6 and TRBJ1-5; D might be TRBD1 (5 bases). The V gene's germline CDR1 is SGHVS and CDR2 FNYEAQ. V lost 1 base to trimming and J lost 0 bases, with 7 bases between them. The CDR3 runs 15 residues. The CDR3 spells CASSLEGRSNQPQHF. The CDR3 coding sequence is TGTGCCAGCAGCTTAGAGGGGCGTAGCAATCAGCCCCAGCATTTT.

The genes are TRBV4-1 and TRBJ2-1; weak D call: TRBD2 (5 bases). Per germline, CDR1 MGHRA and CDR2 YSYEKL. V lost 0 bases and J 5 bases, leaving 11 bases between the germline ends. CDR3 length: 15 residues. CDR3 amino acids: CASSQEGSWNNEQFF. In nucleotides, the CDR3 is TGCGCCAGCAGCCAAGAGGGGAGCTGGAACAATGAGCAGTTCTTC.

The chain joins TRBV28 to TRBJ2-7; D may be TRBD2 (5 bases). CDR1 is MDHEN and CDR2 is SYDVKM in the germline V gene. Trimming left V 6 bases short and J 3 bases short, with 21 bases between. The CDR3 is made up of 16 amino acids. The CDR3 sequence: CASRDTPRERYYEQYF. The CDR3 DNA sequence: TGTGCCAGCAGAGACACACCTCGGGAACGCTACTACGAGCAGTACTTC.

This chain links TRBV5-1 with TRBJ2-2; D remains ambiguous. The CDR3 totals 14 residues. V was clipped by 0 bases and J by 4 bases, with 7 bases between them. The germline V gene has CDR1 SGHRS and CDR2 YFSETQ. This CDR3 is CASSLVQTTGELFF. CDR3 DNA: TGCGCCAGCAGCTTGGTACAGACCACCGGGGAGCTGTTTTTT.

J is TRBJ2-7 and V is TRBV5-5; 8 bases agree with TRBD1. CDR1 SGHKS and CDR2 YYEKEE come from the germline V gene (reference sequence). The CDR3 runs 15 residues. With V trimmed by 2 bases and J by 3 bases, 7 bases remained unmatched. The CDR3 spells CASSLRDRYGYEQYF. CDR3 bases: TGTGCCAGCAGCTTAAGGGACAGGTACGGCTACGAGCAGTACTTC.

This chain connects TRBV19 to TRBJ2-3; D might be TRBD1 (5 bases). Germline-derived CDR1 and CDR2 are LNHDA and SQIVND (reference sequence). Trimming shortened V by 6 bases and J by 0 bases, and 10 bases separated the two germline ends. The CDR3 loop spans 14 amino acids. The CDR3 protein is CASSMDMSTDTQYF. CDR3 nucleotide sequence: TGTGCCAGTAGCATGGACATGAGCACAGATACGCAGTATTTT.

The V gene is TRBV10-2, the J gene TRBJ1-6; unclear D gene. The CDR3 sequence is 14 residues long. Germline CDR1 reads WSHSY; CDR2 reads SAAADI. Trimming left V 8 bases short and J 5 bases short, with 13 bases between. The CDR3 here is CASRRTEDNSPLHF. CDR3 bases: TGCGCCAGCCGCCGGACGGAGGATAATTCACCCCTCCACTTT.

This chain joins TRBV5-1 and TRBJ1-2; TRBD1 agrees at 8 bases. The V gene end was trimmed by 4 bases and the J gene end by 8 bases; junction bases not matched to a gene: 13. CDR1 and CDR2 (germline): SGHRS, YFSETQ. CDR3 length: 15 residues. The CDR3 bases are TGCGCCAGCAGCCTCGCCGGACAGGGCCCCTTAGGCTACACCTTC. This gives the protein CASSLAGQGPLGYTF. Together with reference TRBV5-1 and TRBJ1-2, the CDR3 gives the full variable domain: KAGVTQTPRYLIKTRGQQVTLSCSPISGHRSVSWYQQTPGQGLQFLFEYFSETQRNKGNFPGRFSGRQFSNSRSEMNVSTLELGDSALYLCASSLAGQGPLGYTFGSGTRLTVV.

The rearrangement joins TRBV6-5 to TRBJ1-1; 7 bases are shared with TRBD1. CDR1 is MNHEY and CDR2 is SVGAGI in the germline V gene. The CDR3 extends over 15 amino acids. Trimming took 5 bases from V and 1 from J; bases not matched to a gene: 7. The CDR3 nucleotides read TGTGCCAGCAGTCCGTACAGGGGACAGAACACTGAAGCTTTCTTT. Translated: CASSPYRGQNTEAFF.

The gene calls are TRBV15 and TRBJ2-4; 7 bases match TRBD1. The CDR3 has 17 amino acids. CDR1 is LNHNV, CDR2 YYDKDF, per germline (reference sequence). V lost 0 bases, J lost 1 base, and 6 bases stayed unmatched. CDR3 in DNA: TGTGCCACCAGCAGAGATTTTACAGGGGCGGCCAAAAACATTCAGTACTTC. Its protein is CATSRDFTGAAKNIQYF.

This chain joins TRBV28 and TRBJ1-4; no clear D. Germline-derived CDR1 and CDR2 are MDHEN and SYDVKM. This CDR3 region has 16 residues. V was pared by 4 bases and J by 7 bases, with 19 bases between. The CDR3 nucleotides are TGTGCCAGCAGTTCCCACAACTTCTCTGGGAGTGAAAAACTGTTTTTT. It is translated as CASSSHNFSGSEKLFF.

J is TRBJ1-6 and V is TRBV5-4; D not certain. V was shortened by 0 bases and J by 0 bases, with 7 bases between the two germline ends. The CDR3 length is 16 residues. Germline CDR1 SGHNT, CDR2 YYREEE (reference sequence). The CDR3 DNA sequence: TGTGCCAGCAGCTTGGGTGAGAGCTCCTATAATTCACCCCTCCACTTT. This encodes CASSLGESSYNSPLHF. Together with reference TRBV5-4 and TRBJ1-6, the CDR3 gives the full variable domain: ETGVTQSPTHLIKTRGQQVTLRCSSQSGHNTVSWYQQALGQGPQFIFQYYREEENGRGNFPPRFSGLQFPNYSSELNVNALELDDSALYLCASSLGESSYNSPLHFGNGTRLTVT.

The chain couples TRBV6-5 to TRBJ1-2; D unclear. Germline values: CDR1 MNHEY, CDR2 SVGAGI. This CDR3 is built from 14 residues. The V gene lost 3 bases and the J gene lost 7 bases, with 15 bases spanning the gap. CDR3 residues: CASSYGSSRGGYTF. The CDR3 DNA follows: TGTGCCAGCAGTTATGGGTCCTCACGGGGTGGCTACACCTTC.